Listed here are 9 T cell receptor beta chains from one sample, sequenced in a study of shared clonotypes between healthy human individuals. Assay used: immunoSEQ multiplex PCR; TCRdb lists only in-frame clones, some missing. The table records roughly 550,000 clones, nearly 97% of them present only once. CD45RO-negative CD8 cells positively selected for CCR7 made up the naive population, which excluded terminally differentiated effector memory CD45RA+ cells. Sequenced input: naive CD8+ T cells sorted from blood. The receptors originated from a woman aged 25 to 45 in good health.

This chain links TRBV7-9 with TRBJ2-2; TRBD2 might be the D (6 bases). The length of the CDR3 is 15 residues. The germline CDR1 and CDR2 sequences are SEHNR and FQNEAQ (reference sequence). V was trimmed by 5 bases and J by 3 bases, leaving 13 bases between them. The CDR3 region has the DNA TGTGCCAGCAGCCCGAGACTAGTAGACACCGGGGAGCTGTTTTTT. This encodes CASSPRLVDTGELFF.

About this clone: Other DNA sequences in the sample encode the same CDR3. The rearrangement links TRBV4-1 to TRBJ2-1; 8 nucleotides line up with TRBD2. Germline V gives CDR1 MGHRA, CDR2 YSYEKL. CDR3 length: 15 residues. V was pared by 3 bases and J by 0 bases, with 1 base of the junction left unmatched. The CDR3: CASSQGTSSYNEQFF. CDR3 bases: TGCGCCAGCAGCCAGGGGACTAGCTCCTACAATGAGCAGTTCTTC.

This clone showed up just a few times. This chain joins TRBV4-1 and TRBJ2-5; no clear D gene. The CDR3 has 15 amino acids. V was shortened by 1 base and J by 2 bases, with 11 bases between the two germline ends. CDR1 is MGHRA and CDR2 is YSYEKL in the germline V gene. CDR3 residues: CASSQVSTEQETQYF. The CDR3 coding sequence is TGCGCCAGCAGCCAAGTGTCCACAGAACAAGAGACCCAGTACTTC.

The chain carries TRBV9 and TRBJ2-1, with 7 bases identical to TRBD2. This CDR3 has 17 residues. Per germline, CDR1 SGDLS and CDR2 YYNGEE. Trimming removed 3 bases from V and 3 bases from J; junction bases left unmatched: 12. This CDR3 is CASSAQPIAGSYNEQFF. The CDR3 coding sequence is TGTGCCAGCAGCGCACAACCTATAGCGGGCAGCTACAATGAGCAGTTCTTC.

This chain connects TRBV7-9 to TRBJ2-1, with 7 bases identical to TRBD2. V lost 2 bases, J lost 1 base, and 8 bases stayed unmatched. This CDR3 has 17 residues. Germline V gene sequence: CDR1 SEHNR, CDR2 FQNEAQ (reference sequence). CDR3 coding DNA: TGTGCCAGCAGCTTACCTTTGACGGGAGGATCCTACAATGAGCAGTTCTTC. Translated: CASSLPLTGGSYNEQFF.

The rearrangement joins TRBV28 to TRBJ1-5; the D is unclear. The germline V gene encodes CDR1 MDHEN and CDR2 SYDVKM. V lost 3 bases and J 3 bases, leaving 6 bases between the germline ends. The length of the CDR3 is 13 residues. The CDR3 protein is CASSFGDNQPQHF. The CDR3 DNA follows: TGTGCCAGCAGTTTCGGGGACAATCAGCCCCAGCATTTT.

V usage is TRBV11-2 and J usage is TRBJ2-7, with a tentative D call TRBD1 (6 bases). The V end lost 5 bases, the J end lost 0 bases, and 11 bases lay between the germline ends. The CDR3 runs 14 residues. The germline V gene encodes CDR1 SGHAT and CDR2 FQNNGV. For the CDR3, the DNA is TGTGCCAGCAGCACCGGGACATACTCCTACGAGCAGTACTTC. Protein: CASSTGTYSYEQYF.

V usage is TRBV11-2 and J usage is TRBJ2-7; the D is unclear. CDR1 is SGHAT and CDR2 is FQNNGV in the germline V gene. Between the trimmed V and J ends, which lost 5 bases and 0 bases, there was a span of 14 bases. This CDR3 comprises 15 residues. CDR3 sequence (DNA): TGTGCCAGCAGCCGCGGCGGCCCTAGCTCCTACGAGCAGTACTTC. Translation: CASSRGGPSSYEQYF. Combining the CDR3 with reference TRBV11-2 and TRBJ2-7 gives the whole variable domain EAGVAQSPRYKIIEKRQSVAFWCNPISGHATLYWYQQILGQGPKLLIQFQNNGVVDDSQLPKDRFSAERLKGVDSTLKIQPAKLEDSAVYLCASSRGGPSSYEQYFGPGTRLTVT.

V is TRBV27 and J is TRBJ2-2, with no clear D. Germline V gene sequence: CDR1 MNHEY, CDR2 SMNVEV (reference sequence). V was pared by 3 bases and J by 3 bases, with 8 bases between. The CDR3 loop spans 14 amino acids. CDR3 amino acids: CASSFWSDTGELFF. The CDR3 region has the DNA TGTGCCAGCAGTTTTTGGTCTGACACCGGGGAGCTGTTTTTT.